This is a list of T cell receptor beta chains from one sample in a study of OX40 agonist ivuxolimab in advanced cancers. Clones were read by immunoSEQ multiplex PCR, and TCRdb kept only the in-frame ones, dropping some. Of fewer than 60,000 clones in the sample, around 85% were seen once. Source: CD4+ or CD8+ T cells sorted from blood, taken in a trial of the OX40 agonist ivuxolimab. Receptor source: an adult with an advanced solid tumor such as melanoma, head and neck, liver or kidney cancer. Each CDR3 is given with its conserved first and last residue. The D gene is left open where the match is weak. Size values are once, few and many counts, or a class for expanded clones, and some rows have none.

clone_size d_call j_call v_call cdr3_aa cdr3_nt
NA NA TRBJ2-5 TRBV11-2 CASSLFRVWGETQYF TGTGCCAGCAGCTTGTTTCGGGTATGGGGAGAGACCCAGTACTTC
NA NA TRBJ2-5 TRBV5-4 CASSFQETQYF TGTGCCAGCAGTTTCCAAGAGACCCAGTACTTC
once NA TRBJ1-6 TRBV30 CAWRPRGSYNSPLHF TGTGCCTGGAGACCGAGAGGCTCCTATAATTCACCCCTCCACTTT
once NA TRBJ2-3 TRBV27 CASRYRWSEITDTQYF TGTGCCAGCAGATACAGGTGGTCGGAGATCACAGATACGCAGTATTTT
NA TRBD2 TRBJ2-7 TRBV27 CASGLAGLYEQYF TGTGCCAGCGGACTAGCGGGCCTCTACGAGCAGTACTTC
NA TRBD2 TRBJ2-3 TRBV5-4 CASSLDPTSGRDTQYF TGTGCCAGCAGCTTGGACCCCACTAGCGGGAGAGATACGCAGTATTTT
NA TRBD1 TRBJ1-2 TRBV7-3 CASSSFRGQGGYTF TGTGCCAGCAGCTCATTTCGCGGACAGGGGGGCTACACCTTC
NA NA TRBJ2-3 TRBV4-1 CASSQVDTQYF TGCGCCAGCAGCCAAGTAGATACGCAGTATTTT
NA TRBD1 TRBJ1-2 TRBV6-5 CASSLRTGQSDGYTF TGTGCCAGCAGTTTAAGGACAGGCCAAAGCGATGGCTACACCTTC
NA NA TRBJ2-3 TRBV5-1 CASSKGDTQYF TGCGCCAGCAGCAAGGGGGATACGCAGTATTTT
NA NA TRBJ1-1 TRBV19 CASSINRDSPTEAFF TGTGCCAGTAGTATAAACAGGGACTCCCCCACTGAAGCTTTCTTT
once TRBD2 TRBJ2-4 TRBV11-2 CASSLGDAGEVKNIQYF TGTGCCAGCAGCTTAGGAGATGCGGGAGAGGTCAAAAACATTCAGTACTTC
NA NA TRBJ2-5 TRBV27 CASSYLAGGETQYF TGTGCCAGCAGTTATCTGGCTGGGGGAGAGACCCAGTACTTC
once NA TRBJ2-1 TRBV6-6 CASRTGTGSYNEQFF TGTGCCAGCCGGACCGGGACTGGCTCCTACAATGAGCAGTTCTTC
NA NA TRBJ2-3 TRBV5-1 CASSTAISPLTDTQYF TGCGCCAGCAGCACCGCGATCAGCCCTCTCACAGATACGCAGTATTTT
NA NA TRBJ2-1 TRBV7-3 CASHGAERLHNEQFF TGTGCCAGCCATGGGGCCGAAAGACTACACAATGAGCAGTTCTTC
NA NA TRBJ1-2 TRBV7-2 CASSSRGDYGYTF TGTGCCAGCAGCTCCCGGGGCGACTATGGCTACACCTTC
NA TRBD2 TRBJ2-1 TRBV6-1 CASSGLAGGGEQFF TGTGCCAGCAGTGGACTAGCGGGAGGGGGTGAGCAGTTCTTC
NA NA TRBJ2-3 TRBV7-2 CASSFSADTQYF TGTGCCAGCAGCTTTTCAGCTGATACGCAGTATTTT
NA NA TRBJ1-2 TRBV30 CAHSTGRWRGYTF TGTGCCCATTCCACAGGGAGGTGGCGAGGCTACACCTTC
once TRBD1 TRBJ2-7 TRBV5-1 CASSRGTGVYEQYF TGCGCCAGCAGCCGTGGCACAGGGGTCTACGAGCAGTACTTC
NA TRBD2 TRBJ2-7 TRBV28 CASNGGSYEQYF TGTGCCAGTAACGGGGGGTCCTACGAGCAGTACTTC
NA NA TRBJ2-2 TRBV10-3 CAISESSGELFF TGTGCCATCAGTGAGTCGTCCGGGGAGCTGTTTTTT
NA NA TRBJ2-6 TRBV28 CASSFGNSGANVLTF TGTGCCAGCAGTTTTGGCAACTCTGGGGCCAACGTCCTGACTTTC
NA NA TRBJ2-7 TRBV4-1 CASSQDQWRADEQYF TGCGCCAGCAGCCAAGATCAATGGAGGGCCGACGAGCAGTACTTC